The clone carrying this T cell receptor (beta chain) is a singleton in its sample. Antigen: not known. The source of the sample is a study of identifying expanded T cells in peripheral blood. General observations from the study: Differentially abundant clones: 0.95 to 1.5 between replicates, around 16 at two to three weeks, over 18 at four. Across healthy donors, higher total template counts meant significantly greater approximately two-week count variance.

The CDR3 is 12 amino acids. Trimming cost V 7 bases and J 3 bases, with 11 bases left between them. Sequencing used immunoSEQ multiplex PCR; TCRdb keeps in-frame clones, though not all of them. The sample lists more than 85,000 clones; about 91% were seen once. No infections or other immune events were documented during collection. The sequenced material came from blood. The chain carries TRBV5-3 and TRBJ2-7; D unresolved. TRBV5-3 is labeled an ORF, and its function is uncertain. This receptor was taken from a person aged 18 to 70 in good health. The CDR3 bases are TGTGCCAGACCCCGTGTCGGCTACGAGCAGTACTTC. Its translation is CARPRVGYEQYF.